Below are 26 T cell receptor beta chains sequenced from a single sample in a study. TCRdb processed the 5' RACE reads anew with MiXCR; each CDR3 protein has one entry. Among tens of thousands of distinct CDR3 sequences listed, 28% were seen once. The specimen sequenced was tumor-infiltrating memory CD4+ T cells sorted from the breast tumor. Subset of the sample: memory CD4+ T cells, CD4+CD45RO+CD25-. These receptors all come from a female donor with breast cancer.

This clonotype was counted between two and nine times. The chain has TRBV10-3 and TRBJ2-1, with 11 positions matching TRBD2. Per germline, CDR1 ENHRY and CDR2 SYGVKD. V dropped 6 bases and J dropped 4; count of bases not matched to a gene: 8. This CDR3 region has 16 residues. CDR3 amino acids: CAISSATSGVYNEQFF. The CDR3 DNA reads TGTGCCATCAGCTCGGCGACTAGCGGGGTGTACAATGAGCAGTTCTTC.

The chain joins TRBV29-1 to TRBJ1-4; D unresolved. The CDR3 consists of 14 residues. V was cut by 0 bases and J by 7 bases, with 12 bases left in between. Germline V gene sequence: CDR1 SQVTM, CDR2 ANQGSEA. The CDR3 here is CSVEDGEFSEKLFF. The CDR3 nucleotides are TGCAGCGTTGAAGATGGGGAGTTCAGTGAAAAACTGTTTTTT.

Only a few counts were recorded for this clonotype. This rearrangement joins TRBV27 to TRBJ2-3, with D maybe TRBD2 (5 bases). The CDR3 consists of 15 residues. V lost 7 bases, J lost 2 bases, and 16 bases lay in between. Germline CDR1 reads MNHEY; CDR2 reads SMNVEV (reference sequence). CDR3 sequence: CASKLIAPATDTQYF. Here the CDR3 DNA reads TGTGCCAGCAAACTCATAGCGCCCGCCACAGATACGCAGTATTTT.

This chain joins TRBV10-2 and TRBJ1-1; 9 bases are a match to TRBD1. V lost 8 bases and J lost 3; bases outside the gene matches: 7. The CDR3 is 14 amino acids. CDR1 is WSHSY and CDR2 is SAAADI in the germline V gene. This CDR3 is CASLQGAGYTEAFF. CDR3 bases: TGCGCCAGCCTACAGGGGGCGGGTTACACTGAAGCTTTCTTT.

This clonotype has just a few counts. The chain recombines TRBV7-3 with TRBJ1-2; no clear D. V lost 5 bases and J 6 bases, leaving 13 bases between the germline ends. This CDR3 comprises 13 residues. CDR1 and CDR2 (germline): SGHTA, FQGTGA. CDR3 DNA sequence: TGTGCCAGCAGCCAGACTAACGGAAATGGCTACACCTTC. As protein: CASSQTNGNGYTF.

The gene calls are TRBV7-2 and TRBJ1-4; tentative D call: TRBD1 (5 bases). The CDR3 runs 15 residues. The V gene lost 3 bases and the J gene lost 8 bases, with 16 bases spanning the gap. CDR1 and CDR2 (germline): SGHTA, FQGNSA. This chain's CDR3 is CASSFRRDGGEKLFF. CDR3 in DNA: TGTGCCAGCAGCTTCAGGCGGGACGGGGGGGAAAAACTGTTTTTT.

This rearrangement joins TRBV28 to TRBJ2-3; tentatively, D is TRBD1 (6 bases). Germline V gene sequence: CDR1 MDHEN, CDR2 SYDVKM. Trimming cost V 4 bases and J 11 bases, with 10 bases left between them. This CDR3 has 11 amino acids. CDR3 DNA sequence: TGTGCCAGCAGTTGGCAAGGGGGGCAGTATTTT. Protein sequence: CASSWQGGQYF.

This clonotype was seen only a few times. The chain is built from TRBV5-5 and TRBJ1-1; D call uncertain. Trimming pared 1 base from V and 0 bases from J, leaving 4 bases between. From germline, CDR1 is SGHKS and CDR2 YYEKEE (reference sequence). The CDR3 has 13 amino acids. The CDR3 nucleotides read TGTGCCAGCAGCTTGACAGTGAACACTGAAGCTTTCTTT. The encoded protein is CASSLTVNTEAFF.

The chain recombines TRBV7-2 with TRBJ1-4; 9 bases map to TRBD1. The CDR3 is 14 residues long. The J segment lost 7 bases and the V segment lost 5 bases, leaving 5 bases of the junction unmatched. From germline, CDR1 is SGHTA and CDR2 FQGNSA. The CDR3 here is CASSPRTGAEKLFF. In nucleotides, the CDR3 is TGTGCCAGCAGCCCCCGGACAGGGGCTGAAAAACTGTTTTTT.

As concerns this clonotype: Its ends do not fully match the called genes, so a read error is possible. The chain combines TRBV29-1 with TRBJ1-4; D uncertain. Germline CDR1 is SQVTM and CDR2 is ANQGSEA. The length of the CDR3 is 14 residues. CDR3 residues: CSVAPTSPQERLFF. The CDR3 coding sequence is TGCAGCGTTGCACCAACCAGCCCACAAGAAAGACTGTTTTTT.

This rearrangement joins TRBV6-5 to TRBJ2-5; D may correspond to TRBD1 or TRBD2 (5 bases each). V was trimmed by 4 bases and J by 4 bases, leaving 13 bases between them. CDR1 is MNHEY, CDR2 SVGAGI, per germline. This CDR3 contains 14 residues. CDR3 DNA: TGTGCCAGCAGTTTGAGGGGACCCACAGAGACCCAGTACTTC. Translation gives CASSLRGPTETQYF.

This clonotype appeared a few times. The chain employs TRBV4-1 and TRBJ2-3, with D possibly TRBD1 on 5 matching bases. The CDR3 consists of 14 residues. The germline CDR1 and CDR2 sequences are MGHRA and YSYEKL. The ends were cut back, 0 bases at V and 5 bases at J, with 9 bases in the middle. The chain's CDR3 is CASSQDEGEDTQYF. The CDR3 region has the DNA TGCGCCAGCAGCCAAGATGAAGGGGAAGATACGCAGTATTTT.

The J gene is TRBJ2-7, the V gene TRBV7-9; a possible D gene is TRBD2 (5 bases). The CDR3 has 13 amino acids. The ends were cut back, 5 bases at V and 9 bases at J, with 17 bases in the middle. Germline CDR1 SEHNR, CDR2 FQNEAQ (reference sequence). The CDR3 region has the DNA TGTGCCAGCAGCACTAGGGCGGCCGCGGTGCAGTACTTC. It translates to CASSTRAAAVQYF.

Only a few counts were recorded for this clonotype. The rearrangement joins TRBV4-2 to TRBJ1-1; D remains ambiguous. Germline V CDR1 and CDR2: LGHNA, YNFKEQ. The V end was cut by 3 bases, the J end by 2 bases, with 10 bases between. CDR3 length: 14 amino acids. The CDR3 sequence is CASSQVNFNTEAFF. The CDR3 region has the DNA TGTGCCAGCAGCCAGGTGAACTTCAACACTGAAGCTTTCTTT.

Notes on this clonotype: A clone one base away is much larger, so this may be a read error. The chain joins TRBV7-2 to TRBJ1-2; weak D call: TRBD1 (5 bases). CDR1 and CDR2 from the germline V gene are SGHTA and FQGNSA. The CDR3 is made up of 12 amino acids. The CDR3 DNA sequence: TGTGTCAGCAGCTTGGGACCAGGGAGATACACCTTC. Residues: CVSSLGPGRYTF.

V usage is TRBV6-2 or TRBV6-3 and J usage is TRBJ1-2; D uncertain. Trimming left V 4 bases short and J 8 bases short, with 23 bases between. This CDR3 spans 16 amino acids. Germline V CDR1 and CDR2: MNHEY, SVGEGT. CDR3 sequence: CASSLKRLFGSKGYTF. Here the CDR3 DNA reads TGTGCCAGCAGTTTGAAACGACTCTTTGGGAGCAAGGGCTACACCTTC.

In regard to this clonotype: The conserved phenylalanine or tryptophan is not found at the CDR3 terminus, so this likely reflects a read error. The chain links TRBV28 to TRBJ1-1; D call uncertain. Germline CDR1 reads MDHEN; CDR2 reads SYDVKM. This CDR3 is 13 amino acids long. V was cut by 7 bases and J by 1 base, with 10 bases left in between. The CDR3 bases are TGTGCCAGCACCGAGGGAAGGAACACTGAAGCTTTCCTT. Its translation: CASTEGRNTEAFL.

This clonotype has a handful of counts. The chain joins TRBV12-3 or TRBV12-4 to TRBJ1-1; unclear D gene. The V and J ends lost 3 bases and 0 bases respectively, with 11 bases between them. This CDR3 spans 15 amino acids. Written as DNA, the CDR3 is TGTGCCAGCAGTTTTACCTATAGTCTGAACACTGAAGCTTTCTTT. This encodes CASSFTYSLNTEAFF.

This clonotype was detected only a few times. The CDR3 sequence: CSARVSIGQGNEQYF. CDR3 DNA: TGCAGTGCTAGAGTCAGTATAGGACAGGGAAACGAGCAGTACTTC. This chain joins TRBV20-1 and TRBJ2-7; 8 bases agree with TRBD1. Germline-derived CDR1 and CDR2 are DFQATT and SNEGSKA (reference sequence). The CDR3 runs 15 residues. V lost 1 base, J lost 5 bases, and 10 bases stayed unmatched.

This clonotype was seen a few times. V usage is TRBV12-3 or TRBV12-4 and J usage is TRBJ1-5, with D unclear. The germline V and J ends were trimmed by 3 bases and 7 bases, with 10 bases remaining between them. This CDR3 spans 13 amino acids. The CDR3 sequence: CASSFSHRQPQHF. Written as DNA, the CDR3 is TGTGCCAGCAGTTTTTCCCACCGGCAGCCCCAGCATTTT.

V usage is TRBV7-2 and J usage is TRBJ2-1, with 8 bases lining up with TRBD2. The CDR3 length is 16 residues. V shed 6 bases, J shed 1 base, and the junction held 8 bases outside the gene matches. Germline V gives CDR1 SGHTA, CDR2 FQGNSA. This CDR3 reads CASRPPGLESYNEQFF. CDR3 in DNA: TGTGCCAGCAGACCACCGGGACTAGAGTCCTACAATGAGCAGTTCTTC. Drawing the rest from reference TRBV7-2 and TRBJ2-1, the complete variable domain is GAGVSQSPSNKVTEKGKDVELRCDPISGHTALYWYRQSLGQGLEFLIYFQGNSAPDKSGLPSDRFSAERTGGSVSTLTIQRTQQEDSAVYLCASRPPGLESYNEQFFGPGTRLTVL.

This clonotype occurred many times. CDR3 region: CASSPTGLVYEQYF. As DNA, the CDR3 is TGTGCCAGCAGCCCCACAGGGTTAGTGTACGAGCAGTACTTC. V and J are TRBV7-9 and TRBJ2-7; D is possibly TRBD1 (6 bases). This CDR3 region has 14 residues. The V end was cut by 5 bases, the J end by 4 bases, with 15 bases between. Germline CDR1 and CDR2: SEHNR and FQNEAQ (reference sequence).

Only a few counts were recorded for this clonotype. The chain employs TRBV6-2 or TRBV6-3 and TRBJ1-5, with no clear D. V was pared by 7 bases and J by 0 bases, with 10 bases between. This CDR3 has 14 residues. Germline loops: CDR1 MNHEY, CDR2 SVGEGT. The DNA for the CDR3 is TGTGCCAGCACCACAGTTGGTAGCAATCAGCCCCAGCATTTT. Its protein product is CASTTVGSNQPQHF.

The V and J genes are TRBV6-2 or TRBV6-3 and TRBJ2-7; no clear D. V lost 0 bases and J lost 5, with 11 bases in between. CDR1 is MNHEY, CDR2 SVGEGT, per germline. The CDR3 has 14 amino acids. CDR3: CASSYSGATNEQYF. CDR3 sequence (DNA): TGTGCCAGCAGTTACTCGGGCGCCACCAACGAGCAGTACTTC.

This chain connects TRBV3-1 to TRBJ2-7, with D uncertain. The CDR3 runs to 12 residues. Trimming pared 1 base from V and 5 bases from J, leaving 6 bases between. CDR1 is LGHDT, CDR2 YNNKEL, per germline (reference sequence). CDR3 in amino acids: CASSQVADEQYF. The CDR3 DNA reads as TGTGCCAGCAGCCAAGTTGCGGACGAGCAGTACTTC.

The chain joins TRBV4-3 to TRBJ2-6; D unresolved. V was clipped by 4 bases and J by 0 bases, with 10 bases between them. Germline V gene lookup returns CDR1 LGHNA and CDR2 YSLEER. There are 16 residues in the CDR3. The CDR3 bases are TGCGCCAGCAGCCCCGGACCATCCTCTGGGGCCAACGTCCTGACTTTC. This sequence encodes CASSPGPSSGANVLTF.